The sequence of this T cell receptor (beta chain) was determined in a study of shared T cell receptors in the human thymus. Germline-derived CDR1 and CDR2 are SQVTM and ANQGSEA. V was trimmed by 6 bases and J by 4 bases, leaving 15 bases between them. CDR3 length: 13 amino acids. Repertoires were generated with immunoSEQ multiplex PCR, while TCRdb's copy carries only in-frame clones and drops some. The repertoire has about 660,000 clones, around 87% of them found once; the top ten carry 0.0094%. These sequences were also reported in another study, on human thymus T cells.

This receptor was obtained from a boy under two years old with a congenital heart defect. The chain recombines TRBV29-1 with TRBJ2-5, with a weak D call TRBD2 (5 bases). Sequenced sample: thymocytes. The DNA of the CDR3 is TGCAGCGTGGACTCCCCCCGGCCAGAGACCCAGTACTTC. This translates into CSVDSPRPETQYF.